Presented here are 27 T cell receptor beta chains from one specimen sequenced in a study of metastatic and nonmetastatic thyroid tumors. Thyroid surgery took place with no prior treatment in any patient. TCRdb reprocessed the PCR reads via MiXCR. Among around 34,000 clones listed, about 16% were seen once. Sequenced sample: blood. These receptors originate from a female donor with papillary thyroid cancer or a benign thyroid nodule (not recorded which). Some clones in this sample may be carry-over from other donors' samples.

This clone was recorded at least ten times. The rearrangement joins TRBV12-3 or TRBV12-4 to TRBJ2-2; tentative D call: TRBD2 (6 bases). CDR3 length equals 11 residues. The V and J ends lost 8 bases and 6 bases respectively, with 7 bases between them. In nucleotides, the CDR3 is TGTGCCAGCCGGAGGGCCGGGGAGCTGTTTTTT. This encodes CASRRAGELFF.

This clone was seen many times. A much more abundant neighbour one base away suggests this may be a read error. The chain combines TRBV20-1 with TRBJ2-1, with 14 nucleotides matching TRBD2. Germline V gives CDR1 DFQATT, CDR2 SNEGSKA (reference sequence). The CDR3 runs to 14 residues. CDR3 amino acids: CSAQGTSGRNGQFF. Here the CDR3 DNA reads TGCAGTGCCCAGGGGACTAGCGGGAGAAATGGGCAGTTCTTC.

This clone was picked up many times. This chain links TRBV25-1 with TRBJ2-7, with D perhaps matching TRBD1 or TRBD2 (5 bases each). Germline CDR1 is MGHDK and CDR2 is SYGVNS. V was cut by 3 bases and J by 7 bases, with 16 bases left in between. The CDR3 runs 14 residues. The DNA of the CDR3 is TGTGCCAGCAGTGAGGGGGTTGAGTCCGGGGAGCAGTACTTC. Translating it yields CASSEGVESGEQYF.

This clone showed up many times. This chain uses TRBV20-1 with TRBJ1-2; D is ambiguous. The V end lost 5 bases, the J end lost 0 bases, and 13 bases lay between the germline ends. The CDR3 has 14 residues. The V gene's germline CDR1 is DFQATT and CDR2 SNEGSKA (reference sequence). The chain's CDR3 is CSAGVIVSNYGYTF. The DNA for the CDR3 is TGCAGTGCTGGGGTAATTGTATCTAACTATGGCTACACCTTC.

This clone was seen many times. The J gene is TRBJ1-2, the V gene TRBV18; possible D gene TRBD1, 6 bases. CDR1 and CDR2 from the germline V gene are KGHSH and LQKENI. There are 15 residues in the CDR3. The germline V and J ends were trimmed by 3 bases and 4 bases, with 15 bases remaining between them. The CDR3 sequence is CASSPTGPSSYGYTF. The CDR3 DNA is TGTGCCAGCTCACCTACAGGGCCTTCCTCCTATGGCTACACCTTC.

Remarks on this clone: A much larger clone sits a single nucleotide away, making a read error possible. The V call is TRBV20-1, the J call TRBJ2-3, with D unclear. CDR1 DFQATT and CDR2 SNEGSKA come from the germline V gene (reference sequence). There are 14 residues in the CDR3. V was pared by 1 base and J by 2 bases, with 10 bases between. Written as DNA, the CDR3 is TGCAGTGCTAGAGTCCAGCCGGTCACAGATACGCAGTATTTT. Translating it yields CSARVQPVTDTQYF.

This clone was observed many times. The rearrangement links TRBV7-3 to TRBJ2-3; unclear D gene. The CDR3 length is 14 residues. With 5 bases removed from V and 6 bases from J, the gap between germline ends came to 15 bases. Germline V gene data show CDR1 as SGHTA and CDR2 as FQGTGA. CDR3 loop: CASSPSRPFDTQYF. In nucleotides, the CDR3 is TGTGCCAGCAGCCCCTCTCGACCCTTCGATACGCAGTATTTT.

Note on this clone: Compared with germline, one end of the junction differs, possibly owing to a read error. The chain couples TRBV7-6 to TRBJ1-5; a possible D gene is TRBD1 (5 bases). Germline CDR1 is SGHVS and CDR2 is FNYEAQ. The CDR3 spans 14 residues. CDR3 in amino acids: CASNLGAYNQPQHF. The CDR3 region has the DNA TGTGCCAGCAACTTAGGGGCATACAATCAGCCCCAGCATTTT.

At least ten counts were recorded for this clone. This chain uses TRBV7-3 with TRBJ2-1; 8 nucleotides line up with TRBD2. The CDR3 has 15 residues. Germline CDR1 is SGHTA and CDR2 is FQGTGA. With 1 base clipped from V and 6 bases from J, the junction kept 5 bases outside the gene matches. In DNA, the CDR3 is TGTGCCAGCAGCTTAAATCCGGGAGGGGGCAATGAGCAGTTCTTC. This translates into CASSLNPGGGNEQFF.

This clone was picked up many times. The chain's CDR3 is CASSSIGNQPQHF. The CDR3, as DNA: TGTGCCAGCAGTTCCATCGGGAATCAGCCCCAGCATTTT. The genes are TRBV12-3 or TRBV12-4 and TRBJ1-5, with D hard to call. V lost 4 bases, J lost 4 bases, and 8 bases lay in between. This CDR3 has 13 residues.

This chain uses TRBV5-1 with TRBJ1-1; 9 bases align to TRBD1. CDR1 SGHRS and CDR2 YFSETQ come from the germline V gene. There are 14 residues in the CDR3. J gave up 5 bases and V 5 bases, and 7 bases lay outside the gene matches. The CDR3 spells CASSGDRVKTEAFF. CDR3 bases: TGCGCCAGCAGTGGGGACAGGGTAAAGACTGAAGCTTTCTTT.

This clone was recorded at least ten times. Here the CDR3 reads CASSIGEDTGSNQPQHF. CDR3 sequence (DNA): TGTGCCAGTAGTATAGGGGAGGACACCGGTAGCAATCAGCCCCAGCATTTT. The J gene is TRBJ1-5, the V gene TRBV19, with D tentatively TRBD1 (5 bases). Trimming took off 1 base at V and 0 bases at J, with 13 bases between the two ends. This CDR3 contains 17 residues. Looked up from germline, CDR1 is LNHDA and CDR2 is SQIVND (reference sequence). Supplemented by reference TRBV19 and TRBJ1-5, the full variable domain reads DGGITQSPKYLFRKEGQNVTLSCEQNLNHDAMYWYRQDPGQGLRLIYYSQIVNDFQKGDIAEGYSVSREKKESFPLTVTSAQKNPTAFYLCASSIGEDTGSNQPQHFGDGTRLSIL.

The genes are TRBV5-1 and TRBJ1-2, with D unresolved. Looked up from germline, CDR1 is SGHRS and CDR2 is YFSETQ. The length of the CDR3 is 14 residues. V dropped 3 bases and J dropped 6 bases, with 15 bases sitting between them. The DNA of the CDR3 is TGCGCCAGCAGCTCGACTCGTACCTCCAATGGCTACACCTTC. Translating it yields CASSSTRTSNGYTF.

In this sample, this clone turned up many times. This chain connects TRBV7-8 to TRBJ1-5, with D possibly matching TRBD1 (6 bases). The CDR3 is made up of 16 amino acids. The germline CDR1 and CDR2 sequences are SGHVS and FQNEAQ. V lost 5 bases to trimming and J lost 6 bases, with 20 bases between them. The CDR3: CASSPLGHGGAQPQHF. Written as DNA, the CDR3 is TGTGCCAGCAGCCCCCTGGGGCATGGGGGCGCTCAGCCCCAGCATTTT. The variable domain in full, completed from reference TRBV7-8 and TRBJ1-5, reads GAGVSQSPRYKVAKRGQDVALRCDPISGHVSLFWYQQALGQGPEFLTYFQNEAQLDKSGLPSDRFFAERPEGSVSTLKIQRTQQEDSAVYLCASSPLGHGGAQPQHFGDGTRLSIL.

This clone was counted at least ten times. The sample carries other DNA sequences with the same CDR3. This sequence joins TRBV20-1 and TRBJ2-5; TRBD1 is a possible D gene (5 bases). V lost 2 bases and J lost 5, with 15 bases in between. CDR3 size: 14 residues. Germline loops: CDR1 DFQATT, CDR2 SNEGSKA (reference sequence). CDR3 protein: CSARQQVKKETQYF. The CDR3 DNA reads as TGCAGTGCTAGACAACAGGTTAAGAAGGAGACCCAGTACTTC.

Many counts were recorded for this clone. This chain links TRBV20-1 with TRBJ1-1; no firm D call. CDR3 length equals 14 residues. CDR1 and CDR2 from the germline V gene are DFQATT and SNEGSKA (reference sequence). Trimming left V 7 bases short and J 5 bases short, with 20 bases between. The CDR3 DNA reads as TGCAGTGTACTGTCCGCGGGAATCGGGACTGAAGCTTTCTTT. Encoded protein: CSVLSAGIGTEAFF.

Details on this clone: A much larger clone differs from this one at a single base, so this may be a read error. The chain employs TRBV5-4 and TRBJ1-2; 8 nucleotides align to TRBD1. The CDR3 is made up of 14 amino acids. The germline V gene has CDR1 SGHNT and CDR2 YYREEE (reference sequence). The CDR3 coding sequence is TGTGCCATCAGCTTGGGGGACAGGAACTATGGCTACACCTTC. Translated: CAISLGDRNYGYTF.

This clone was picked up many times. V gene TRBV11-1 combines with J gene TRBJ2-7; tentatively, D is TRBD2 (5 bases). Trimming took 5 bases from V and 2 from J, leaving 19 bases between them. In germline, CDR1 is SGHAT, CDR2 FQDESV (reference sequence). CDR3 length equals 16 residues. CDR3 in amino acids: CASSQALGRVAYEQYF. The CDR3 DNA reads TGTGCCAGCAGCCAGGCTTTAGGGCGGGTAGCCTACGAGCAGTACTTC.

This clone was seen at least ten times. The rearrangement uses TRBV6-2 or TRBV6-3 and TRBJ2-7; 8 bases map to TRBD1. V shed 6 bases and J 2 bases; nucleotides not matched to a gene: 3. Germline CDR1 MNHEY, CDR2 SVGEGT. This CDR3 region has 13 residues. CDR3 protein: CASSWTGTYEQYF. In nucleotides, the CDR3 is TGTGCCAGCAGCTGGACAGGGACCTACGAGCAGTACTTC.

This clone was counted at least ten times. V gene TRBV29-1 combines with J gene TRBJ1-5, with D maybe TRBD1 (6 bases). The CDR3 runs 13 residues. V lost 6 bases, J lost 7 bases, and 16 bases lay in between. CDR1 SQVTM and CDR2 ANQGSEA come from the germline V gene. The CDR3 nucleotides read TGCAGCGTCAAGGGGGGGGCGGGACAGCCCCAGCATTTT. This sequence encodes CSVKGGAGQPQHF.

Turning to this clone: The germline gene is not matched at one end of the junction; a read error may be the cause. In nucleotides, the CDR3 is TGTGTCAGCAGTGAAGGACAGGGGGCTGGGGACAACGTCCTGACTTTC. Its protein is CVSSEGQGAGDNVLTF. This rearrangement joins TRBV6-1 to TRBJ2-6; TRBD1 matches at 11 bases. Germline V gene lookup returns CDR1 MNHNS and CDR2 SASEGT. This CDR3 contains 16 residues.

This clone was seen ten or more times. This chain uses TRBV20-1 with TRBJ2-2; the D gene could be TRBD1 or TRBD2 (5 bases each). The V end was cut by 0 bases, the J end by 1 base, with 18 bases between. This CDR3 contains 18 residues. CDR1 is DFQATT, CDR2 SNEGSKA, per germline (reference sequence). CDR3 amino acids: CSARDYEGTNLNTGELFF. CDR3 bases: TGCAGTGCTAGAGATTATGAGGGGACCAACCTGAACACCGGGGAGCTGTTTTTT.

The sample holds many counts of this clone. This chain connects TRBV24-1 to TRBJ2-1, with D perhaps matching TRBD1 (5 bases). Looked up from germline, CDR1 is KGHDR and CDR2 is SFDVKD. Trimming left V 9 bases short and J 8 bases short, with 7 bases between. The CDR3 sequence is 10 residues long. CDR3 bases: TGTGCCACCGAAGGGGATGAGCAGTTCTTC. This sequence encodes CATEGDEQFF.

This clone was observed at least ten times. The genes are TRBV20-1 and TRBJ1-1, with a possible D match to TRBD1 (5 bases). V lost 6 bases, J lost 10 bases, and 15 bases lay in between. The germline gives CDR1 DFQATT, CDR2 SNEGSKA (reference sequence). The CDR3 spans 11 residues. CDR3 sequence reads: CSAGATSGAFF. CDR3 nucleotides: TGCAGTGCCGGGGCAACGTCTGGAGCTTTCTTT.

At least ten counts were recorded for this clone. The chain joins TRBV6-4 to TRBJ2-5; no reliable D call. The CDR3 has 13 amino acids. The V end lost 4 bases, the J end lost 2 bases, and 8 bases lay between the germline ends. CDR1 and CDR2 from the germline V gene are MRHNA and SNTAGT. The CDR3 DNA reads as TGTGCCAGCAGTGGATCTGGGCAAGAGACCCAGTACTTC. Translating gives CASSGSGQETQYF.

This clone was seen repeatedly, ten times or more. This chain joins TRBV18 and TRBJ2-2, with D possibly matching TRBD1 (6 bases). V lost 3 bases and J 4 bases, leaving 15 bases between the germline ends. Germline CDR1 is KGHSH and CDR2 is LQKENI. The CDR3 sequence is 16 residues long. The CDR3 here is CASSPRQAHPTGELFF. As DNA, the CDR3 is TGTGCCAGCTCACCTAGACAGGCCCACCCCACCGGGGAGCTGTTTTTT.

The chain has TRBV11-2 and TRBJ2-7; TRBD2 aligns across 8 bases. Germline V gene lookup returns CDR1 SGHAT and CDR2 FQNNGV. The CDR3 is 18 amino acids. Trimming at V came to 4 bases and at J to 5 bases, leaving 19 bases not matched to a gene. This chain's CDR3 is CASSWFFYSSGNEDEQYF. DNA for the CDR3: TGTGCCAGCAGCTGGTTCTTCTATAGTAGCGGGAACGAAGACGAGCAGTACTTC.